This is a list of T cell receptor beta chains from one sample in a study of blood T cell repertoires in COVID-19. Profiled with immunoSEQ multiplex PCR; TCRdb holds only in-frame clones, not every one. The table records fewer than 300,000 clones, about nine tenths of them present only once. Sequencing was done on a sample of peripheral blood. The receptors stem from a woman between 45 and 65 years old with COVID-19, enrolled during active disease. Both conserved end residues are part of each CDR3. A D gene is named only where the DNA matches it firmly. Not every row has a clone size; where given, it reads once, few, many or a size class.

>TRBD2|.|TRBV7-2|17|TRBJ2-3
CASDRPGLAVGRDTQYF
TGTGCCAGCGACCGTCCGGGACTAGCGGTGGGCCGAGATACGCAGTATTTT
>.|.|TRBV9|11|TRBJ1-2
CASSLHYGYTF
TGTGCCAGCAGTCTCCACTATGGCTACACCTTC
>.|once|TRBV11-3|15|TRBJ1-1
CASSLGGTSNTEAFF
TGTGCCAGCAGCTTGGGAGGGACCTCGAACACTGAAGCTTTCTTT
>TRBD1|few|TRBV4-1|15|TRBJ2-2
CASSPRQGATGELFF
TGCGCCAGCAGCCCTCGACAGGGCGCCACCGGGGAGCTGTTTTTT
>.|.|TRBV29-1|15|TRBJ2-3
CSVDWSTLSTDTQYF
TGCAGCGTTGATTGGTCGACACTCAGCACAGATACGCAGTATTTT
>.|.|TRBV11-2|15|TRBJ1-4
CASSFSGVRGEKLFF
TGTGCCAGCAGCTTTTCAGGGGTCCGGGGAGAAAAACTGTTTTTT
>.|.|TRBV2|15|TRBJ1-1
CASRHPPPGDTEAFF
TGTGCCAGCCGTCACCCTCCCCCGGGAGACACTGAAGCTTTCTTT
>.|.|TRBV11-2|15|TRBJ1-1
CASSFSQGGTTEAFF
TGTGCCAGCAGCTTTTCACAGGGAGGGACCACTGAAGCTTTCTTT
>.|.|TRBV6-6|13|TRBJ1-1
CASIPRWYTEAFF
TGTGCCAGCATCCCCCGGTGGTACACTGAAGCTTTCTTT
>TRBD1|.|TRBV24-1|16|TRBJ2-7
CATSDRPGTGTYEQYF
TGTGCCACCAGTGACCGACCCGGGACAGGCACCTACGAGCAGTACTTC
>TRBD1|.|TRBV9|14|TRBJ2-7
CASSPRDSSYEQYF
TGTGCCAGCAGCCCTCGGGACAGCTCCTACGAGCAGTACTTC
>.|.|TRBV10-1|14|TRBJ1-1
CASSESYKNTEAFF
TGCGCCAGCAGTGAGTCTTACAAGAACACTGAAGCTTTCTTT
>.|.|TRBV3-1/TRBV3-2|15|TRBJ2-7
CASSQAGQRVPEQYF
TGTGCCAGCAGCCAAGCTGGGCAGCGGGTCCCCGAGCAGTACTTC
>TRBD2|.|TRBV11-3|17|TRBJ2-1
CASSFEQLAGMGNEQFF
TGTGCCAGCAGCTTTGAACAACTAGCGGGGATGGGGAATGAGCAGTTCTTC
>.|.|TRBV2|13|TRBJ2-7
CASWTGTTYEQYF
TGTGCCAGTTGGACAGGGACTACCTACGAGCAGTACTTC
>TRBD1|.|TRBV5-4|15|TRBJ2-4
CASSLAQGQEGIQYF
TGTGCCAGCAGCTTGGCCCAGGGACAGGAGGGCATTCAGTACTTC
>.|.|TRBV14|15|TRBJ1-1
CASSRWERPNTEAFF
TGTGCCAGCAGCCGGTGGGAGCGGCCAAACACTGAAGCTTTCTTT
>TRBD1|.|TRBV6-5|15|TRBJ1-1
CASSSVPGTGNEAFF
TGTGCCAGCAGTTCCGTACCCGGGACAGGTAATGAAGCTTTCTTT
>TRBD2|.|TRBV3-1/TRBV3-2|18|TRBJ2-5
CASSQWGFGAGRGETQYF
TGTGCCAGCAGCCAATGGGGGTTCGGAGCGGGAAGGGGAGAGACCCAGTACTTC
>TRBD1|.|TRBV6-6|13|TRBJ1-1
CASSPRDRREAFF
TGTGCCAGCAGTCCCCGGGACAGGCGAGAAGCTTTCTTT
>.|.|TRBV13|14|TRBJ2-5
CAGSSPRRGETQYF
TGTGCCGGCAGCTCCCCGCGGAGAGGAGAGACCCAGTACTTC
>TRBD1|.|TRBV5-1|16|TRBJ2-5
CASSRPAGTGLETQYF
TGCGCCAGCAGCCGGCCGGCCGGGACAGGGCTAGAGACCCAGTACTTC
>.|.|TRBV7-9|11|TRBJ2-1
CASSFSNEQFF
TGTGCCAGCAGCTTTTCAAATGAGCAGTTCTTC
>.|.|TRBV29-1|13|TRBJ1-1
CSGEQNMNTEAFF
TGCAGCGGTGAACAGAACATGAACACTGAAGCTTTCTTT
>.|.|TRBV10-3|12|TRBJ2-3
CATAVEADTQYF
TGTGCCACCGCCGTAGAGGCAGATACGCAGTATTTT
>TRBD1|few|TRBV10-1|13|TRBJ1-1
CASSRQGNTEAFF
TGCGCCAGCAGCAGACAGGGGAACACTGAAGCTTTCTTT
>TRBD1|.|TRBV15|16|TRBJ2-3
CATSRWDSPSTDTQYF
TGTGCCACCAGCAGATGGGACAGCCCTAGCACAGATACGCAGTATTTT
>TRBD1|.|TRBV6-2/TRBV6-3|14|TRBJ2-3
CASSRTGLTGTQYF
TGTGCCAGCAGTCGGACAGGGTTGACAGGAACGCAGTATTTT
>.|.|TRBV5-6|16|TRBJ2-2
CASSLDSRSNTGELFF
TGTGCCAGCAGCTTGGACAGCCGTTCGAACACCGGGGAGCTGTTTTTT
>TRBD2|.|TRBV29-1|12|TRBJ2-7
CSVEAGEPEQYF
TGCAGCGTCGAAGCGGGAGAACCCGAGCAGTACTTC
>TRBD1|.|TRBV9|16|TRBJ2-2
CASSVGGTANTGELFF
TGTGCCAGCAGCGTAGGAGGGACAGCGAACACCGGGGAGCTGTTTTTT
>TRBD2|.|TRBV30|13|TRBJ2-1
CARTSGGGNEQFF
TGTGCCCGAACTAGCGGAGGCGGAAATGAGCAGTTCTTC
>TRBD1|.|TRBV27|18|TRBJ1-2
CASSLSSDRGREDYGYTF
TGTGCCAGCAGTTTATCGTCGGACAGGGGTCGTGAGGACTATGGCTACACCTTC
>.|.|TRBV27|16|TRBJ1-1
CASRSLGREPNTEAFF
TGTGCCAGCAGATCTCTCGGACGGGAACCGAACACTGAAGCTTTCTTT
>.|.|TRBV12-2|19|TRBJ2-7
CASRSVCGDRGRWNSEQYF
TGTGCAAGTCGCTCCGTCTGTGGGGACAGGGGTCGCTGGAACTCCGAGCAGTACTTC
>.|once|TRBV3-1/TRBV3-2|12|TRBJ2-7
CASSQNTYEQYF
TGTGCCAGCAGCCAAAACACCTACGAGCAGTACTTC
>TRBD2|.|TRBV5-8|17|TRBJ2-7
CASSFGGAASGSLEQYF
TGTGCCAGCAGCTTTGGGGGCGCGGCTAGCGGGAGCCTCGAGCAGTACTTC
>TRBD2|.|TRBV10-3|15|TRBJ2-1
CAIRTSGNSYNEQFF
TGTGCCATCAGGACTAGCGGGAACTCCTACAATGAGCAGTTCTTC
>.|.|TRBV5-1|14|TRBJ2-3
CASTKGRGGDTQYF
TGCGCCAGCACTAAGGGGAGAGGGGGAGATACGCAGTATTTT
>TRBD1|.|TRBV18|16|TRBJ1-2
CASSPPRDRSNYGYTF
TGTGCCAGCTCACCACCACGGGACAGGTCTAACTATGGCTACACCTTC
>.|.|TRBV7-3|14|TRBJ2-1
CASRSPAGSSEQFF
TGTGCCAGCAGGTCGCCGGCGGGGAGTAGCGAGCAGTTCTTC
>.|.|TRBV13|16|TRBJ2-1
CASRPPNGGSYNEQFF
TGTGCCAGCAGACCCCCGAACGGGGGTTCCTACAATGAGCAGTTCTTC
>TRBD1|.|TRBV19|12|TRBJ2-1
CASGDRVNEQFF
TGTGCCAGTGGGGACAGGGTCAATGAGCAGTTCTTC
>TRBD1|few|TRBV5-1|15|TRBJ1-2
CASSRSTGGDYGYTF
TGCGCCAGCAGTAGAAGTACAGGGGGCGACTATGGCTACACCTTC
>.|.|TRBV19|16|TRBJ1-1
CASSSPRGGLGTEAFF
TGTGCCAGTAGTAGCCCCCGGGGGGGTTTGGGGACTGAAGCTTTCTTT
>.|.|TRBV7-2|14|TRBJ1-1
CASSWTAMNTEAFF
TGTGCCAGCAGTTGGACAGCCATGAACACTGAAGCTTTCTTT
>TRBD1|.|TRBV29-1|13|TRBJ2-7
CSVPTGKAYEQYF
TGCAGCGTCCCGACAGGGAAGGCCTACGAGCAGTACTTC
>TRBD2|few|TRBV19|16|TRBJ2-2
CARPDGSGNWAGELFF
TGTGCCAGACCAGATGGTAGCGGGAATTGGGCCGGGGAGCTGTTTTTT
>.|.|TRBV5-1|14|TRBJ2-7
CASSLEGALYEQYF
TGCGCCAGCAGCTTAGAGGGAGCCCTATACGAGCAGTACTTC
>TRBD1|.|TRBV9|15|TRBJ2-1
CASSPRGTGGNEQFF
TGTGCCAGCAGCCCCAGGGGGACAGGGGGCAATGAGCAGTTCTTC
>.|.|TRBV19|13|TRBJ1-2
CASSILGQGGYTF
TGTGCCAGTAGTATATTGGGCCAGGGTGGCTACACCTTC
>.|.|TRBV4-2|14|TRBJ2-7
CASSQPSESYEQYF
TGTGCCAGCAGCCAACCTAGCGAGTCCTACGAGCAGTACTTC
>TRBD1|.|TRBV5-1|15|TRBJ2-7
CASSSGQGWSYEQYF
TGCGCCAGCAGCTCGGGACAGGGGTGGTCCTACGAGCAGTACTTC